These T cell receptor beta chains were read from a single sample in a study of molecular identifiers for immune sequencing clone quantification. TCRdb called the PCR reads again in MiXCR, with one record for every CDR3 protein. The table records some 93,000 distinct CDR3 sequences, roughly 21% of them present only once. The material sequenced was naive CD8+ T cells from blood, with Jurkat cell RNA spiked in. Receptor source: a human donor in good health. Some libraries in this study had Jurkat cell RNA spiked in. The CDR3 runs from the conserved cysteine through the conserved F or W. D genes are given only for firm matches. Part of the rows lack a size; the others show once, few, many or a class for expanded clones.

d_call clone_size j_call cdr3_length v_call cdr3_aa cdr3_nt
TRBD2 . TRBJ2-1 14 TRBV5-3 CASEIAGGYNEQFF TGTGCCAGTGAAATAGCGGGAGGTTACAATGAGCAGTTCTTC
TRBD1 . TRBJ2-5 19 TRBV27 CASSPGQVIPLTLQETQYF TGTGCCAGCAGCCCGGGACAGGTGATCCCCTTGACTCTCCAAGAGACCCAGTACTTC
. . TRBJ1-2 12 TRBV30 CAWSEGLGGYTF TGTGCCTGGAGTGAGGGTTTAGGCGGCTACACCTTC
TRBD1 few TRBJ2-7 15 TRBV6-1 CASRPGQALSYEQYF TGTGCCAGCAGGCCGGGACAGGCCTTATCCTACGAGCAGTACTTC
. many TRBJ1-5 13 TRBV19 CASKEQGNQPQHF TGTGCCAGTAAGGAACAGGGCAATCAGCCCCAGCATTTT
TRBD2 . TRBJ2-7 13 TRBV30 CAWSISGSTEQYF TGTGCCTGGAGTATCAGCGGGAGTACAGAGCAGTACTTC
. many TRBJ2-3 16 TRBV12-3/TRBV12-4 CASSLEGRFSTDTQYF TGTGCCAGCAGTTTGGAGGGGCGGTTCAGCACAGATACGCAGTATTTT
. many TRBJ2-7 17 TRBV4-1 CASSAKRGQDASYEQYF TGCGCCAGCAGCGCAAAACGAGGGCAGGACGCCTCCTACGAGCAGTACTTC
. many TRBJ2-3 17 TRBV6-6 CASSYYRTVTETDTQYF TGTGCCAGCAGTTACTACCGGACTGTAACAGAGACAGATACGCAGTATTTT
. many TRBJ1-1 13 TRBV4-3 CASSSPSNTEAFF TGCGCCAGCAGTTCTCCGTCTAACACTGAAGCTTTCTTT
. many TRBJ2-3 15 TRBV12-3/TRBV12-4 CASSLVEVGTDTQYF TGTGCCAGCAGTTTAGTCGAGGTTGGCACAGATACGCAGTATTTT
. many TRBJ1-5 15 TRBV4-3 CASSQDVLGYQPQHF TGCGCCAGCAGCCAAGATGTTTTGGGGTATCAGCCCCAGCATTTT
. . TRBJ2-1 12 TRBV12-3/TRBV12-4 CASSFLGIEQFF TGTGCCAGCAGTTTTCTGGGCATTGAGCAGTTCTTC
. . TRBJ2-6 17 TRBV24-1 CATSGRHHTFGANVLTF TGTGCCACCAGTGGCAGGCACCACACGTTCGGGGCCAACGTCCTGACTTTC
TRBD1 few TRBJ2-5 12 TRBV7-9 CASSLGTGGGFF TGTGCCAGCAGCTTAGGGACAGGGGGCGGCTTCTTC
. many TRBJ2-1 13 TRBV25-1 CASSERIANEQFF TGTGCCAGCAGTGAAAGAATTGCCAATGAGCAGTTCTTC
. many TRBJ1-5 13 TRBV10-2 CASSDISNQPQHF TGCGCCAGCAGCGACATTAGCAATCAGCCCCAGCATTTT
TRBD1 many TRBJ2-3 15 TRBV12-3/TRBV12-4 CASSDTGGFTDTQYF TGTGCCAGCAGTGACACAGGGGGCTTCACAGATACGCAGTATTTT
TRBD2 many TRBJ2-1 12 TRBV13 CASSLGREAQFF TGTGCCAGCAGCTTAGGCCGGGAGGCGCAGTTCTTC
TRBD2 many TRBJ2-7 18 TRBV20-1 CSARDPGLAGVGGYEQYF TGCAGTGCTAGGGACCCGGGACTAGCGGGAGTAGGCGGCTACGAGCAGTACTTC
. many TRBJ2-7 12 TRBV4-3 CASSQESSQGHF TGCGCCAGCAGCCAAGAATCGAGTCAGGGCCACTTC
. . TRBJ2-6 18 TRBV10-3 CAISGQGPSYHGANVLTF TGTGCCATCAGTGGACAAGGGCCCTCTTACCACGGGGCCAACGTCCTGACTTTC
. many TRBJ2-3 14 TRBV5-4 CASSFRGGTDTQYF TGTGCCAGCAGCTTTCGCGGGGGCACAGATACGCAGTATTTT
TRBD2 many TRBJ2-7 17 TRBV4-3 CASSQDRASGGTYEQYF TGCGCCAGCAGCCAGGATAGAGCTAGCGGGGGTACCTACGAGCAGTACTTC
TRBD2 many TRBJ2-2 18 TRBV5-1 CASSFTAGVPQNTGELFF TGCGCCAGCAGCTTTACTGCGGGAGTTCCCCAAAACACCGGGGAGCTGTTTTTT
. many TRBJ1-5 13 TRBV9 CASSVEGLQPQHF TGTGCCAGCAGCGTAGAGGGGCTTCAGCCCCAGCATTTT
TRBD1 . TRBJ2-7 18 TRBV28 CASPPPGQGGGKPYEQYF TGTGCCAGCCCCCCCCCGGGACAGGGGGGGGGTAAGCCCTACGAGCAGTACTTC
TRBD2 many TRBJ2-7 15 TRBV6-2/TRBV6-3 CASRFGLAGLYEQYF TGTGCCAGCAGATTCGGACTAGCGGGACTCTACGAGCAGTACTTC
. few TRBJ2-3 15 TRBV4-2 CASSQEWGGTDTQYF TGTGCCAGCAGCCAAGAGTGGGGGGGCACAGATACGCAGTATTTT
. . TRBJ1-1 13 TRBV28 CASSFAPQTEAFF TGTGCCAGCAGTTTCGCGCCCCAAACTGAAGCTTTCTTT
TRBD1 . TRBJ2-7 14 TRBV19 CASSMGVTGDEQYF TGTGCCAGTAGTATGGGGGTGACAGGGGACGAGCAGTACTTC
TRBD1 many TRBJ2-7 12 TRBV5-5 CASSAQGDEQYF TGTGCCAGCAGCGCACAGGGGGACGAGCAGTACTTC
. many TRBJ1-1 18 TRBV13 CASSLGRLGAIRNTEAFF TGTGCCAGCAGCTTAGGCCGTCTGGGGGCCATAAGGAACACTGAAGCTTTCTTT
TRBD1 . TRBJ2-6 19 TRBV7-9 CASSSDWDRGLTGANVLTF TGTGCCAGCAGCTCGGATTGGGACAGGGGGCTTACTGGGGCCAACGTCCTGACTTTC
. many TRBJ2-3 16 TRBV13 CASSFSTGDPSDTQYF TGTGCCAGCAGCTTCTCTACAGGAGACCCGTCAGATACGCAGTATTTT
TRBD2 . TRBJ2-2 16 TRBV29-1 CSVVLSGRAVSGELFF TGCAGCGTTGTATTAAGCGGGAGGGCCGTCTCCGGGGAGCTGTTTTTT
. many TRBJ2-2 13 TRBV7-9 CASRLQSGRELFF TGTGCCAGCAGACTGCAGTCTGGCAGGGAGCTGTTTTTT
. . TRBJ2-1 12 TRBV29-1 CSVGIGYNEQFF TGCAGCGTTGGAATAGGGTACAATGAGCAGTTCTTC
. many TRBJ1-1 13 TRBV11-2 CASSLEKALGAFF TGTGCCAGCAGCTTAGAAAAGGCGCTCGGAGCTTTCTTT
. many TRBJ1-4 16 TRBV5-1 CASSPWTTATNEKLFF TGCGCCAGCAGCCCCTGGACGACTGCAACTAATGAAAAACTGTTTTTT
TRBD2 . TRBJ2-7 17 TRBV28 CASSLLAGGTFSYEQYF TGTGCCAGCAGTTTATTAGCGGGAGGTACCTTCTCCTACGAGCAGTACTTC
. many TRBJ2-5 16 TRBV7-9 CASSTPFYLGEETQYF TGTGCCAGCAGCACCCCTTTTTATCTCGGGGAAGAGACCCAGTACTTC
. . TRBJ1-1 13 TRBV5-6 CASSSTSGTEAFF TGTGCCAGCAGCTCCACAAGTGGCACTGAAGCTTTCTTT
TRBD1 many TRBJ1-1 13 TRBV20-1 CSARRTGYTEAFF TGCAGTGCTAGAAGGACAGGGTACACTGAAGCTTTCTTT
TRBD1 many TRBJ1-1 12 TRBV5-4 CASSPGTDEAFF TGTGCCAGCAGCCCTGGGACAGATGAAGCTTTCTTT
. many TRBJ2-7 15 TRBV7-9 CASSPSSRPRYEQYF TGTGCCAGCAGCCCCTCCAGCCGGCCTCGGTACGAGCAGTACTTC
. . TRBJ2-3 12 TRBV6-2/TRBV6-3 CASRRLTDTQYF TGTGCCAGCAGACGCTTGACAGATACGCAGTATTTT